This T cell receptor beta chain was observed in a study of T cell responses to AZD1222 COVID-19 vaccine. In its sample, this clone was seen a few times. Its antigen is still unknown. The study's findings and limits: Sampling that yielded the repertoires occurred only after the peak T cell response. It should be noted that donors were predominantly white British and more often female, and clonal diversity was possibly underestimated. Spike-specific TCR breadth and depth were elevated following two AZD1222 doses.

Measured with immunoSEQ multiplex PCR; TCRdb has only the in-frame clones, and not every one. Of about 130,000 clones listed, more than 80% are singletons. The source of this sequence is an adult in good health. The source material was peripheral blood, sampled on day 0 of AZD1222 vaccination.

The CDR3 bases are TGTGCCAGCAGTCAAGAACGCGGGACAGGGAAGTATATTAGGGGAGGCTACACCTTC. As protein: CASSQERGTGKYIRGGYTF. The V call is TRBV28, the J call TRBJ1-2; TRBD1 matches at 9 bases. Trimming took 5 bases from V and 8 from J; bases not matched to a gene: 24. The CDR3 has 19 residues. CDR1 and CDR2 from the germline V gene are MDHEN and SYDVKM.